There are many counts of the clone carrying this T cell receptor beta chain. No antigen is known for it. The record originates from a study of T cell repertoires in cytomegalovirus infection. The study, taken as a whole, reports: Clonotype analysis showed dominance of the ex vivo response by HLA-C-restricted CMV-specific TCR beta clonotypes. CMV carriers having the relevant HLA were flagged by cumulative public TCR beta family frequency.

TCRdb re-derived calls from the reads in MiXCR, one entry per CDR3 protein. The sample consists of around 69,000 distinct CDR3 sequences, 20% of them appearing once. With 5 bases removed from V and 4 bases from J, the gap between germline ends came to 9 bases. CDR3 size: 13 residues. This specimen consisted of CD8+ T cells from cultured PBMCs, obtained from culture after CMV antigen stimulation. V usage is TRBV12-3 or TRBV12-4 and J usage is TRBJ2-1; TRBD1 might be the D (5 bases). The source is a human donor in good health (CMV status not recorded). Some clones in this sample may be carry-over from other donors' samples. Here the CDR3 DNA reads TGTGCCAGCAGTCCCACAGGATACAATGAGCAGTTCTTC. Translating it yields CASSPTGYNEQFF.